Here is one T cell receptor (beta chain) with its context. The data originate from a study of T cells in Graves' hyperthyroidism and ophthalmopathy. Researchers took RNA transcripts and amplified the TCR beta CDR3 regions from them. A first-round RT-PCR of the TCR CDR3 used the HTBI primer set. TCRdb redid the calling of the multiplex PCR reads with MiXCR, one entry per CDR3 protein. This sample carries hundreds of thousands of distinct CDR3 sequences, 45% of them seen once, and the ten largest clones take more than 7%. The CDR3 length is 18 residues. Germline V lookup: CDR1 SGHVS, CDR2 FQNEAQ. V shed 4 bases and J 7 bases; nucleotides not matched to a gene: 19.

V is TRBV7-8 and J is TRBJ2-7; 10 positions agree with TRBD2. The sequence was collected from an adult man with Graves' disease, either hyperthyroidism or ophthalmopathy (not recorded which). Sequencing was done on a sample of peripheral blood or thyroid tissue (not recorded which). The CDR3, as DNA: TGTGCCAGCAGCTCCTACATCGGACTAGCGGACCTACGCGGGGAGCAGTACTTC. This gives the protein CASSSYIGLADLRGEQYF. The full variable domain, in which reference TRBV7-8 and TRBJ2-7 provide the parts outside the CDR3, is GAGVSQSPRYKVAKRGQDVALRCDPISGHVSLFWYQQALGQGPEFLTYFQNEAQLDKSGLPSDRFFAERPEGSVSTLKIQRTQQEDSAVYLCASSSYIGLADLRGEQYFGPGTRLTVT.